This T cell receptor (beta chain) is drawn from a study of human T cells and chemical hapten exposure. Study context: Each patch test put 0.01% DPC on the upper back, and results were read at 6 days. Diagnoses of alopecia areata, totalis or universalis occurred in mostly female patients. Study findings and constraints: Sensitizing to DPC left TCRs with a frequency above 1 in 1000 unaltered.

The CDR3 contains 18 residues. Germline trimming cut 4 bases from V and 5 bases from J; bases unmatched to any gene: 13. CDR1 is SGDLS, CDR2 YYNGEE, per germline. This clonotype was observed many times. The antigen remains unidentified. The time point here: pre-sensitization, week 0. Indicated treatment: therapeutic diphenylcyclopropenone sensitization with weekly scalp DPC. Suited to DPC and affected by alopecia, the donors ranged from 18 to 70 years old. Via MiXCR, TCRdb re-called the RACE reads, giving one row per CDR3 protein. The data hold 35,000 to 45,000 distinct CDR3 sequences, with over 10% observed a single time.

This sequence originates from a woman aged 25 to 39 with alopecia areata. Some clones in this sample may be carry-over from other donors' samples. This chain links TRBV9 with TRBJ2-6; 9 positions agree with TRBD2. Sample: whole blood, taken in connection with sensitization to the hapten diphenylcyclopropenone (DPC). The CDR3 sequence: CASSQSGTSPSWANVLTF. In nucleotides, the CDR3 is TGTGCCAGCAGCCAGTCCGGGACTAGCCCCTCCTGGGCCAACGTCCTGACTTTC.